The clone carrying this T cell receptor beta chain was picked up a small number of times. V was pared by 4 bases and J by 2 bases, with 12 bases between. Germline V gene sequence: CDR1 MGHRA, CDR2 YSYEKL. The CDR3 is made up of 14 amino acids. The data were taken from a study of blood T cells in healthy people across ages. Primed by a sample-barcoded 5' primer and a J-beta primer mix, a second PCR proceeded for about 6 to 11 cycles. TCRdb reprocessed the 5' RACE reads with MiXCR, giving one entry per CDR3 protein. The table has some 1.4 million distinct CDR3 sequences, 42% seen once; the top ten hold around 8%.

The receptor comes from a woman aged 18-29 years in good health. The genes are TRBV4-1 and TRBJ2-7; maybe TRBD2 (5 bases). The specimen sequenced was blood. The CDR3 loop reads CASSPEAGPYEQYF. DNA of the CDR3: TGCGCCAGCAGCCCCGAGGCGGGCCCCTACGAGCAGTACTTC.